This TCR beta chain was sequenced for a study of immune evolution from preneoplasia to lung adenocarcinoma. Patients had resection in Japan or China between about 2014 and 2018. Two lung cancer pathologists independently confirmed each histologic diagnosis. Only in-frame clones appear in the TCRdb table, and some are missing; sequencing was by immunoSEQ multiplex PCR. The repertoire includes about 4,600 clones, roughly 85% of them detected once, and 2.8% sits in the top ten. The CDR3 has 14 amino acids. Looked up from germline, CDR1 is SGHDN and CDR2 is FVKESK. V was trimmed by 4 bases and J by 1 base, leaving 8 bases between them.

The chain employs TRBV14 and TRBJ1-3; D remains ambiguous. This receptor was obtained from a person in their fifties or sixties with lung adenocarcinoma. Sequenced input: FFPE invasive lung adenocarcinoma tissue. The CDR3 loop reads CASSPTGSGNTIYF. The CDR3 nucleotides read TGTGCCAGCAGCCCGACGGGTTCTGGAAACACCATATATTTT.